This T cell receptor (beta chain) was sequenced for a study of shared clonotypes between healthy human individuals. Overall study results and limits: Clonotypes shared by all four sorted-subset donors had higher generation probabilities than non-shared clonotypes. The study found about 5.1% of naive CD4 clonotypes shared across several donors.

There are a few counts of this clone. Its specificity is not known. Looked up from germline, CDR1 is MDHEN and CDR2 is SYDVKM. The CDR3 covers 19 residues. Trimming cost V 4 bases and J 3 bases; bases outside gene matches: 15. The table came from immunoSEQ multiplex PCR; TCRdb's copy has only in-frame clones and leaves some out. The data hold about 1.1 million clones, with around 78% observed a single time. The chain carries TRBV28 and TRBJ2-3; 11 bases fit TRBD2. Sequencing input: memory CD4+ T cells from PBMCs. Subset reported: CD45RA-negative fraction. The receptor was derived from a man aged 18 to 30 in good health. Some clones in this sample may be carry-over from other donors' samples. CDR3 region: CASSSVAGGGPSRTDTQYF. Written as DNA, the CDR3 is TGTGCCAGCAGTTCTGTAGCGGGAGGGGGTCCCAGTAGGACAGATACGCAGTATTTT.